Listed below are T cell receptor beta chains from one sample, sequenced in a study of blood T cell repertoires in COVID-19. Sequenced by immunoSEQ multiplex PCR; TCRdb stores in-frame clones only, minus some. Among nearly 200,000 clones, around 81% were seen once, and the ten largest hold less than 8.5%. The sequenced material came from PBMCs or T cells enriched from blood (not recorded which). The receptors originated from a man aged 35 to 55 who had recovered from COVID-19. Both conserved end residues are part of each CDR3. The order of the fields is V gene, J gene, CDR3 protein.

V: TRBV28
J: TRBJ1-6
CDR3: CASTQSGTGRSPLHF

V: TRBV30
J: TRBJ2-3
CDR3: CAWSVGGVSTDTQYF

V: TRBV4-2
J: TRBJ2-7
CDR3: CASSHGSEDEQYF

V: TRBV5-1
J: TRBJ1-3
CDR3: CASSLGQATENTIYF

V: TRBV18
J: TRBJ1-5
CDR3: CASQGLNNQPQHF

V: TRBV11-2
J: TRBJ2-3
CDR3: CASSLGLAAASSTDTQYF

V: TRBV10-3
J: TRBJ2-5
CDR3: CAISERLDQETQYF

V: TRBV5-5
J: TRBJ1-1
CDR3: CASSLEGMNTEAFF

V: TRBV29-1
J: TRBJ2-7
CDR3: CSSTGPGAYEQYF

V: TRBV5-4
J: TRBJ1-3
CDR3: CASSFMYRGLAGNTIYF

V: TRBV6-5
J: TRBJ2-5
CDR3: CASSLGLAGVETQYF

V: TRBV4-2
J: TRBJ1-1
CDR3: CASSPRGTEAFF

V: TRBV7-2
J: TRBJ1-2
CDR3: CASSSRDTDGGYTF

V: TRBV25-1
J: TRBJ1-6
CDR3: CASSEGHLTPLHF

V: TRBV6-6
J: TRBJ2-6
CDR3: CASGASGANVLTF

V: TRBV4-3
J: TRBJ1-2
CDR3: CASSRYGQVDYGYTF

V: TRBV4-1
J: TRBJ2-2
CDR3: CASSQEVLTGELFF

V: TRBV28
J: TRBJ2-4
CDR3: CASSRSGQGLAKNIQYF

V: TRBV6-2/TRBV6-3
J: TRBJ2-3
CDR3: CASSYSDIYRDTQYF

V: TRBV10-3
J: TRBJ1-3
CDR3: CAISEEPGQGNTIYF

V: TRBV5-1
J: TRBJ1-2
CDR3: CASSLGFRDMGYGYTF

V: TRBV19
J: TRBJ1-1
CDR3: CASSPGVGPEAFF

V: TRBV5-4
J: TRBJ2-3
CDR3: CASSRTGGHGDTQYF

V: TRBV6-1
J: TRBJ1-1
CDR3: CASSELPFRLNTEAFF

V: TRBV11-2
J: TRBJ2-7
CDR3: CASSLALLAGALTYEQYF

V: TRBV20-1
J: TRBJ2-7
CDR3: CSALTGYEQYF

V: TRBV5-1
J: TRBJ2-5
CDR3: CASSRYGTSVAETQYF